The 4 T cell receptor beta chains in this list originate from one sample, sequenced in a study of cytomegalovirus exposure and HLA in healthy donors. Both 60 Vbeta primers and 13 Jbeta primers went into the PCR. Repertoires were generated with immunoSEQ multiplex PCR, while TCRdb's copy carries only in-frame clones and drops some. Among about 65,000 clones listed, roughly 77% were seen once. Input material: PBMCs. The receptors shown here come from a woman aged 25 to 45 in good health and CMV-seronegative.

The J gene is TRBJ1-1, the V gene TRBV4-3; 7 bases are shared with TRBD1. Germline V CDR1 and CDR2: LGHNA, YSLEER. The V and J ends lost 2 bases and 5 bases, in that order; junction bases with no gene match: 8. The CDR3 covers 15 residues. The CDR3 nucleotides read TGCGCCAGCAGCCAATCAGTCAGGGGGATTACTGAAGCTTTCTTT. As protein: CASSQSVRGITEAFF.

The CDR3 DNA reads TGTGCCAGCAGCTCAGGAACGAACACCGGGGAGCTGTTTTTT. Translation: CASSSGTNTGELFF. The genes are TRBV7-7 and TRBJ2-2; D not resolved. Per the germline V gene, CDR1 is SSHAT and CDR2 is FNYEAQ (reference sequence). There are 14 residues in the CDR3. The V end was cut by 4 bases, the J end by 0 bases, with 6 bases between.

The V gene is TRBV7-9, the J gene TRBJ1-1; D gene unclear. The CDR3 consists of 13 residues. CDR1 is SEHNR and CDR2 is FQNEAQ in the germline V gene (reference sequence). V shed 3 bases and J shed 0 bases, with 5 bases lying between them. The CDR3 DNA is TGTGCCAGCAGCTTTCGAGTGAACACTGAAGCTTTCTTT. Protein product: CASSFRVNTEAFF.

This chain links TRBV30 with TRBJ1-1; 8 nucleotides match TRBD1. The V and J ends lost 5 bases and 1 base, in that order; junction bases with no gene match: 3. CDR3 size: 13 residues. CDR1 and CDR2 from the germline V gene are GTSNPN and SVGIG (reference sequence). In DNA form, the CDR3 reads TGTGCCTGGGACGACAGGGGGAACACTGAAGCTTTCTTT. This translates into CAWDDRGNTEAFF.